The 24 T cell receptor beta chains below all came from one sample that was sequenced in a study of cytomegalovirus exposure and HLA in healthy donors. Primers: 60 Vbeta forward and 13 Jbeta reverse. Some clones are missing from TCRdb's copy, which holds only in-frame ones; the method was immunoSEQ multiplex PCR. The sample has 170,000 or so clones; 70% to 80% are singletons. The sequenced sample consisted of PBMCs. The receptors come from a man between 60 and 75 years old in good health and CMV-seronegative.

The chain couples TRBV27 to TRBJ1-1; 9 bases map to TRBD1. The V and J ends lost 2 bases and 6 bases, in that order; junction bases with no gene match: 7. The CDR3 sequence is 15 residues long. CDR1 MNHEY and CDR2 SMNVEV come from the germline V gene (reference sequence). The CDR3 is CASSLSGQGLSEAFF. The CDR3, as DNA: TGTGCCAGCAGTTTAAGTGGACAGGGGTTGTCTGAAGCTTTCTTT.

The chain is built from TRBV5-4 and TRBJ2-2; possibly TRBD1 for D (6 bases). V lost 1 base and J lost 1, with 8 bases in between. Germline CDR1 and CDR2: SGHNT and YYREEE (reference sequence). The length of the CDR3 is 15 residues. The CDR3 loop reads CASSLQQGNTGELFF. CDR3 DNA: TGTGCCAGCAGCTTGCAACAGGGGAACACCGGGGAGCTGTTTTTT.

This chain's CDR3 is CASSILTGRTGELFF. CDR3 nucleotides: TGTGCCAGTAGTATTTTGACAGGGCGCACCGGGGAGCTGTTTTTT. The V call is TRBV19, the J call TRBJ2-2; 7 bases line up with TRBD1. Germline V CDR1 and CDR2: LNHDA, SQIVND (reference sequence). The CDR3 contains 15 residues. V lost 3 bases to trimming and J lost 4 bases; unmatched junction nucleotides: 5. Drawing the rest from reference TRBV19 and TRBJ2-2, the complete variable domain is DGGITQSPKYLFRKEGQNVTLSCEQNLNHDAMYWYRQDPGQGLRLIYYSQIVNDFQKGDIAEGYSVSREKKESFPLTVTSAQKNPTAFYLCASSILTGRTGELFFGEGSRLTVL.

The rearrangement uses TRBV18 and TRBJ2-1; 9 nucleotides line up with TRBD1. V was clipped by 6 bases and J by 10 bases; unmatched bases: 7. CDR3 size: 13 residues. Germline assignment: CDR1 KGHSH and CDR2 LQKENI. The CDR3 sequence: CASSRRDRDEQFF. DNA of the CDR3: TGTGCCAGCTCTCGACGGGACAGGGACGAGCAGTTCTTC.

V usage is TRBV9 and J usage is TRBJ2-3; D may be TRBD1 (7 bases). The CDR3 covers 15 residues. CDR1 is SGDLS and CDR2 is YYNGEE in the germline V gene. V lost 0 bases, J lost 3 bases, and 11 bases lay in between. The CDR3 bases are TGTGCCAGCAGCGTAGGCCAGGGGGGTACAGATACGCAGTATTTT. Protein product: CASSVGQGGTDTQYF.

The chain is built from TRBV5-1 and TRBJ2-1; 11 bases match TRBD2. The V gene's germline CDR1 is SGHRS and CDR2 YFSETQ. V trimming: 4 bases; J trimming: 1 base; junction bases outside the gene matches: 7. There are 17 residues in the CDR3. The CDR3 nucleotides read TGCGCCAGCAGCGCCGGACTAGCGGGCGTGTCCTACAATGAGCAGTTCTTC. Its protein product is CASSAGLAGVSYNEQFF.

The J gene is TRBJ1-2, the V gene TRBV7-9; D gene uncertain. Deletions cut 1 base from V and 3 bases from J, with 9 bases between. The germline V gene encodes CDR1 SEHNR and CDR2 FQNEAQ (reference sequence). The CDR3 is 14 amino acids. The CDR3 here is CASSLDGNYYGYTF. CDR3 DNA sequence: TGTGCCAGCAGCTTAGACGGGAACTACTATGGCTACACCTTC. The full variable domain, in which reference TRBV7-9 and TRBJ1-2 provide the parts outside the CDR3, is DTGVSQNPRHKITKRGQNVTFRCDPISEHNRLYWYRQTLGQGPEFLTYFQNEAQLEKSRLLSDRFSAERPKGSFSTLEIQRTEQGDSAMYLCASSLDGNYYGYTFGSGTRLTVV.

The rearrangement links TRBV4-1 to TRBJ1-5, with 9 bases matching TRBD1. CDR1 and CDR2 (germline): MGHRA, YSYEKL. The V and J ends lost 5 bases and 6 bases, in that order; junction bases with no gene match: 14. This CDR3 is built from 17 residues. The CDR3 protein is CASSSTERTGDGQPQHF. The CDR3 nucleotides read TGCGCCAGCAGCTCCACAGAACGGACAGGGGATGGTCAGCCCCAGCATTTT.

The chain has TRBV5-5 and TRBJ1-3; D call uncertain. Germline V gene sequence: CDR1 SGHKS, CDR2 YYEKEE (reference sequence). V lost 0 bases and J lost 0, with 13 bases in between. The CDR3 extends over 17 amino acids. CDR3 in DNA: TGTGCCAGCAGCTTGGGAACCGGGTTGCACTCTGGAAACACCATATATTTT. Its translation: CASSLGTGLHSGNTIYF.

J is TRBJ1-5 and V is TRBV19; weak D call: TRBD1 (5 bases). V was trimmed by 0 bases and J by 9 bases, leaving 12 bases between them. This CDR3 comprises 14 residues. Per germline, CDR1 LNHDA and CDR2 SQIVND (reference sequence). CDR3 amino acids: CASSIDRALGPQHF. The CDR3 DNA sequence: TGTGCCAGTAGTATAGACAGGGCCCTGGGGCCCCAGCATTTT.

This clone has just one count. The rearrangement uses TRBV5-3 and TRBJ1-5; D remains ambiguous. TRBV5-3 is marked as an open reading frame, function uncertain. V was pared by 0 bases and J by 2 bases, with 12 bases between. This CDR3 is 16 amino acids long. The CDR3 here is CARSLVPGDGNQPQHF. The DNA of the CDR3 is TGTGCCAGAAGCTTGGTTCCGGGAGATGGCAATCAGCCCCAGCATTTT.

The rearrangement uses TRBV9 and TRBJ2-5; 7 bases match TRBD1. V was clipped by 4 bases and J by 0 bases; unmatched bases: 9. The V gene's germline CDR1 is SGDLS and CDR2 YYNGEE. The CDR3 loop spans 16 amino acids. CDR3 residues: CASSSSPGQHQETQYF. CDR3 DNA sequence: TGTGCCAGCAGCTCGAGTCCGGGACAGCACCAAGAGACCCAGTACTTC.

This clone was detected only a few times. The CDR3 region has the DNA TGTGCTAGTGGTCCCGACAGCGCCGCCTACGAGCAGTACTTC. Its protein product is CASGPDSAAYEQYF. This chain uses TRBV12-5 with TRBJ2-5; tentative D call: TRBD1 (5 bases). The J call may be in error: the DNA end matches TRBJ2-7 better. The germline V gene encodes CDR1 LGHNT and CDR2 FRNRAP. The CDR3 covers 14 residues.

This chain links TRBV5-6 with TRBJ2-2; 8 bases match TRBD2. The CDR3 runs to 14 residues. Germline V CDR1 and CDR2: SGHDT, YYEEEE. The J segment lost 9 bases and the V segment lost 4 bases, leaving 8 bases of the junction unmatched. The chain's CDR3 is CASSLGLASWELFF. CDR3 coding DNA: TGTGCCAGCAGCCTAGGACTAGCATCATGGGAGCTGTTTTTT.

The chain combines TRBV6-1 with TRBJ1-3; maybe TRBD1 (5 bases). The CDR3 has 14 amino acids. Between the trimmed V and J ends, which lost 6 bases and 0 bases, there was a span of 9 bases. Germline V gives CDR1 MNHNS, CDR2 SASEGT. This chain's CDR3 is CASRDSYSGNTIYF. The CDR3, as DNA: TGTGCCAGCAGAGACAGCTACTCTGGAAACACCATATATTTT.

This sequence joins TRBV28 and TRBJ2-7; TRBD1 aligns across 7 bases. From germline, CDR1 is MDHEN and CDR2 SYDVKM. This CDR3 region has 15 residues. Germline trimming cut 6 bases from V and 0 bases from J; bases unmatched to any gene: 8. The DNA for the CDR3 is TGTGCCAGCAGCCCAGGGGGTTCTAGCTCCTACGAGCAGTACTTC. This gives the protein CASSPGGSSSYEQYF.

DNA of the CDR3: TGTGCCAGCAGCTTCCCAAAACAGGGCCTATACAATGAGCAGTTCTTC. Its translation: CASSFPKQGLYNEQFF. The J gene is TRBJ2-1, the V gene TRBV5-4; D perhaps matches TRBD1 (6 bases). The CDR3 covers 16 residues. In germline, CDR1 is SGHNT, CDR2 YYREEE (reference sequence). Trimming pared 2 bases from V and 4 bases from J, leaving 16 bases between. The variable domain in full, with the rest retrieved from reference TRBV5-4 and TRBJ2-1, is ETGVTQSPTHLIKTRGQQVTLRCSSQSGHNTVSWYQQALGQGPQFIFQYYREEENGRGNFPPRFSGLQFPNYSSELNVNALELDDSALYLCASSFPKQGLYNEQFFGPGTRLTVL.

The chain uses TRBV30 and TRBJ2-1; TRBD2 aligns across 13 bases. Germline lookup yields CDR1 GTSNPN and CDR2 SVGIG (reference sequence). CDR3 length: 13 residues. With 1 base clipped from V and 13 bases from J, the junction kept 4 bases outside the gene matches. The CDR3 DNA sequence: TGTGCCTGGAGTGGGACTAGCGGGAGTGGACAGTTCTTC. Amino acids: CAWSGTSGSGQFF. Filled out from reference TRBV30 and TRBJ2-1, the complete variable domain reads SQTIHQWPATLVQPVGSPLSLECTVEGTSNPNLYWYRQAAGRGLQLLFYSVGIGQISSEVPQNLSASRPQDRQFILSSKKLLLSDSGFYLCAWSGTSGSGQFFGPGTRLTVL.

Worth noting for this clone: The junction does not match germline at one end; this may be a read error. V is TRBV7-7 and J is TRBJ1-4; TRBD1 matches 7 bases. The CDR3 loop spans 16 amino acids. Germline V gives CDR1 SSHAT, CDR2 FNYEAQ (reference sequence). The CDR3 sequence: CASSPDSGQSNEKLFF. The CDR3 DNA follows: TGTGCTAGCAGCCCTGATTCGGGACAGTCAAATGAAAAACTGTTTTTT.

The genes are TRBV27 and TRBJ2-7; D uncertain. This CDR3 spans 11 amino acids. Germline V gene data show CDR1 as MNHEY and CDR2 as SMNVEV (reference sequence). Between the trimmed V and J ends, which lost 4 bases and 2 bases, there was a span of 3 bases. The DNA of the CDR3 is TGTGCCAGCAGTTCAACCTACGAGCAGTACTTC. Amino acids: CASSSTYEQYF.

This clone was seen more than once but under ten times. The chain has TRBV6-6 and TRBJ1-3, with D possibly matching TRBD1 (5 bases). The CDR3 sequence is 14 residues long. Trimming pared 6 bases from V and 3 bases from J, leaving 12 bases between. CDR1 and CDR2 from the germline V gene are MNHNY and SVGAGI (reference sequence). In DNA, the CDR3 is TGTGCCAGCAGCGGGGGATCTAGTGGAAACACCATATATTTT. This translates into CASSGGSSGNTIYF.

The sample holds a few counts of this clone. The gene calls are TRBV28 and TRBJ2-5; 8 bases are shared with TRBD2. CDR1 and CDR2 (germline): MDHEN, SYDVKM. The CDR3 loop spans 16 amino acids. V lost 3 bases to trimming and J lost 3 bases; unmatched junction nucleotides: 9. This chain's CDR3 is CASSFVGAGEEETQYF. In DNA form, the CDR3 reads TGTGCCAGCAGTTTCGTTGGAGCGGGAGAAGAAGAGACCCAGTACTTC.

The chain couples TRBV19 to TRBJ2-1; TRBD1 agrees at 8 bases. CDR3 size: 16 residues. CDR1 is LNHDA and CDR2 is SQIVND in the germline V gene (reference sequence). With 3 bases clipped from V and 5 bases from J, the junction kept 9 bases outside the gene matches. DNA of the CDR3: TGTGCCAGTAGTATCACGGACAGGGCGTATAACAATGAGCAGTTCTTC. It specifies CASSITDRAYNNEQFF.

The CDR3 here is CASSTILRGSGELFF. CDR3 sequence (DNA): TGTGCCAGTAGTACAATCCTCCGAGGTTCCGGGGAGCTGTTTTTT. The gene calls are TRBV19 and TRBJ2-2; D gene unclear. V was trimmed by 4 bases and J by 6 bases, leaving 15 bases between them. Per the germline V gene, CDR1 is LNHDA and CDR2 is SQIVND (reference sequence). This CDR3 is 15 amino acids long.